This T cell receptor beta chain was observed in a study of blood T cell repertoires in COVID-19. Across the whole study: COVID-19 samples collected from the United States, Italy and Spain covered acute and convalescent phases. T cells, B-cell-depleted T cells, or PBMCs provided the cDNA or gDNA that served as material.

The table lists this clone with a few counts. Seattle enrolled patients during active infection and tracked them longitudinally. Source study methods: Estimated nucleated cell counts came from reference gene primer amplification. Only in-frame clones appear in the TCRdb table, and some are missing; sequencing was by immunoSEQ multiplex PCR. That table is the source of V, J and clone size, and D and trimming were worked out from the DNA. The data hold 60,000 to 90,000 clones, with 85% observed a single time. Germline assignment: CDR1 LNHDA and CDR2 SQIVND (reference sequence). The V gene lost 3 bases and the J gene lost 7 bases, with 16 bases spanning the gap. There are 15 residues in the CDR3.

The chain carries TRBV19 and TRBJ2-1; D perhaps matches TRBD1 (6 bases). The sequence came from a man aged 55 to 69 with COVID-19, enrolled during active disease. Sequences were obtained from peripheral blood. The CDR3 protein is CASSIPGDLWNEQFF. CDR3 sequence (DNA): TGTGCCAGTAGTATCCCAGGGGACCTCTGGAATGAGCAGTTCTTC. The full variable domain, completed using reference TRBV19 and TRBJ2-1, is DGGITQSPKYLFRKEGQNVTLSCEQNLNHDAMYWYRQDPGQGLRLIYYSQIVNDFQKGDIAEGYSVSREKKESFPLTVTSAQKNPTAFYLCASSIPGDLWNEQFFGPGTRLTVL.